One sample yielded the 16 T cell receptor beta chains listed below, sequenced in a study of blood T cell repertoires in COVID-19. The table came from immunoSEQ multiplex PCR; TCRdb's copy has only in-frame clones and leaves some out. The sample consists of about 140,000 clones, 88% of them appearing once. Sequencing was performed on peripheral blood. The source of these receptors is an older woman with acute or convalescent COVID-19.

The CDR3 is CASSGGGYGYTF. The DNA of the CDR3 is TGTGCCAGCAGCGGGGGGGGCTATGGCTACACCTTC. V is TRBV12-3 or TRBV12-4 and J is TRBJ1-2; the D gene is possibly TRBD1 (5 bases). V dropped 6 bases and J dropped 4 bases, with 9 bases sitting between them. This CDR3 region has 12 residues.

The chain recombines TRBV30 with TRBJ1-6; unclear D gene. V lost 0 bases and J 6 bases, leaving 12 bases between the germline ends. Germline assignment: CDR1 GTSNPN and CDR2 SVGIG (reference sequence). The CDR3 runs 15 residues. CDR3 in amino acids: CAWSVESSGNSPLHF. CDR3 nucleotides: TGTGCCTGGAGTGTAGAATCGAGTGGTAATTCACCCCTCCACTTT.

This clone occurred a few times. This sequence joins TRBV29-1 and TRBJ1-2, with a possible D match to TRBD1 (6 bases). The V and J ends lost 6 bases and 2 bases respectively, with 13 bases between them. This CDR3 has 13 residues. Per germline, CDR1 SQVTM and CDR2 ANQGSEA. As DNA, the CDR3 is TGCAGCGTCCAAGGGGGGGAAAACTATGGCTACACCTTC. Translated, it gives CSVQGGENYGYTF.

This clone appeared once. The chain links TRBV4-1 to TRBJ1-2; no clear D gene. Germline V gene data show CDR1 as MGHRA and CDR2 as YSYEKL. V lost 2 bases and J 3 bases, leaving 10 bases between the germline ends. The CDR3 is 14 residues long. The CDR3 region is CASSQRGGYYGYTF. CDR3 sequence (DNA): TGCGCCAGCAGCCAACGTGGAGGGTACTATGGCTACACCTTC.

This clone appeared once. The chain employs TRBV9 and TRBJ2-3; TRBD2 aligns across 9 bases. Germline CDR1 SGDLS, CDR2 YYNGEE. The CDR3 is made up of 16 amino acids. Trimming removed 4 bases from V and 3 bases from J; junction bases left unmatched: 9. Written as DNA, the CDR3 is TGTGCCAGCAGCTGGGGTCTAGCGGGGTTGACAGATACGCAGTATTTT. This translates into CASSWGLAGLTDTQYF. Based on the CDR3 plus reference TRBV9 and TRBJ2-3, the full variable domain is DSGVTQTPKHLITATGQRVTLRCSPRSGDLSVYWYQQSLDQGLQFLIQYYNGEERAKGNILERFSAQQFPDLHSELNLSSLELGDSALYFCASSWGLAGLTDTQYFGPGTRLTVL.

V is TRBV2 and J is TRBJ1-5; the D gene is possibly TRBD1 (6 bases). Trimming removed 4 bases from V and 6 bases from J, with 16 bases in between. This CDR3 has 15 residues. Germline assignment: CDR1 SNHLY and CDR2 FYNNEI. The CDR3 reads CASSAGAGVGQPQHF. DNA of the CDR3: TGTGCCAGCAGTGCGGGGGCGGGGGTTGGTCAGCCCCAGCATTTT.

V gene TRBV5-1 combines with J gene TRBJ1-3; 7 bases fit TRBD1. Germline values: CDR1 SGHRS, CDR2 YFSETQ. The CDR3 sequence is 15 residues long. The junction had 3 bases not matched to a gene; V was cut back by 1 base and J by 2 bases. The CDR3 bases are TGCGCCAGCAGCTTGAACAGGGGAACTGGAAACACCATATATTTT. Translating it yields CASSLNRGTGNTIYF.

CDR3 residues: CASSLGRTDQVGQFF. DNA of the CDR3: TGTGCCAGCAGCTTAGGGAGGACAGACCAGGTCGGGCAGTTCTTC. The gene calls are TRBV7-8 and TRBJ2-1; D is perhaps TRBD1 (6 bases). The V and J ends lost 1 base and 12 bases respectively, with 19 bases between them. CDR1 and CDR2 (germline): SGHVS, FQNEAQ. CDR3 length: 15 amino acids.

The chain uses TRBV5-6 and TRBJ2-7; D is possibly TRBD1 (5 bases). The V end was cut by 3 bases, the J end by 2 bases, with 12 bases between. Per the germline V gene, CDR1 is SGHDT and CDR2 is YYEEEE. The CDR3 sequence is 14 residues long. This CDR3 reads CASSSGTGTYEQYF. As DNA, the CDR3 is TGTGCCAGCAGCTCAGGAACAGGTACCTACGAGCAGTACTTC.

V is TRBV7-3 and J is TRBJ2-1; unclear D gene. CDR1 and CDR2 from the germline V gene are SGHTA and FQGTGA. V dropped 0 bases and J dropped 2 bases, with 8 bases sitting between them. The CDR3 is 15 residues long. The CDR3: CASSLTSLTYNEQFF. For the CDR3, the DNA is TGTGCCAGCAGCTTAACGTCACTAACCTACAATGAGCAGTTCTTC. The full variable domain, its missing parts supplied by reference TRBV7-3 and TRBJ2-1, is GAGVSQTPSNKVTEKGKYVELRCDPISGHTALYWYRQSLGQGPEFLIYFQGTGAADDSGLPNDRFFAVRPEGSVSTLKIQRTERGDSAVYLCASSLTSLTYNEQFFGPGTRLTVL.

The chain links TRBV29-1 to TRBJ2-5; D might be TRBD2 (5 bases). Between the trimmed V and J ends, which lost 6 bases and 7 bases, there was a span of 15 bases. Per the germline V gene, CDR1 is SQVTM and CDR2 is ANQGSEA. This CDR3 has 12 amino acids. The CDR3, as DNA: TGCAGCGTGAGGGTGACCCTAGGGACCCAGTACTTC. Protein sequence: CSVRVTLGTQYF. Full variable domain (outside the CDR3, taken from reference TRBV29-1 and TRBJ2-5): SAVISQKPSRDICQRGTSLTIQCQVDSQVTMMFWYRQQPGQSLTLIATANQGSEATYESGFVIDKFPISRPNLTFSTLTVSNMSPEDSSIYLCSVRVTLGTQYFGPGTRLLVL.

This chain joins TRBV14 and TRBJ2-7, with no clear D. Trimming stripped 1 base from V and 3 bases from J, with 13 bases between. The CDR3 contains 15 residues. The V gene's germline CDR1 is SGHDN and CDR2 FVKESK. The CDR3 reads CASSQGQVFIYEQYF. The CDR3, as DNA: TGTGCCAGCAGCCAAGGGCAGGTCTTTATCTACGAGCAGTACTTC. Full variable domain (remainder filled in from reference TRBV14 and TRBJ2-7): EAGVTQFPSHSVIEKGQTVTLRCDPISGHDNLYWYRRVMGKEIKFLLHFVKESKQDESGMPNNRFLAERTGGTYSTLKVQPAELEDSGVYFCASSQGQVFIYEQYFGPGTRLTVT.

The chain recombines TRBV7-9 with TRBJ2-1; TRBD1 matches at 7 bases. V gave up 1 base and J gave up 7 bases; unmatched junction bases: 1. This CDR3 region has 13 residues. Germline V gene sequence: CDR1 SEHNR, CDR2 FQNEAQ (reference sequence). Here the CDR3 reads CASSLGQGNEQFF. The CDR3, as DNA: TGTGCCAGCAGCTTAGGACAGGGTAATGAGCAGTTCTTC. Looking up the rest from reference TRBV7-9 and TRBJ2-1 gives the full variable domain: DTGVSQNPRHKITKRGQNVTFRCDPISEHNRLYWYRQTLGQGPEFLTYFQNEAQLEKSRLLSDRFSAERPKGSFSTLEIQRTEQGDSAMYLCASSLGQGNEQFFGPGTRLTVL.

V is TRBV6-5 and J is TRBJ1-1, with D possibly TRBD1 on 6 matching bases. The ends were cut back, 2 bases at V and 4 bases at J, with 17 bases in the middle. Germline assignment: CDR1 MNHEY and CDR2 SVGAGI. The CDR3 covers 16 residues. CDR3 in amino acids: CASSYGNQGLFTEAFF. The CDR3 coding sequence is TGTGCCAGCAGTTACGGGAATCAGGGGCTGTTCACTGAAGCTTTCTTT.

The chain recombines TRBV28 with TRBJ1-2; D remains unclear. V was pared by 6 bases and J by 3 bases, with 14 bases between. Germline CDR1 and CDR2: MDHEN and SYDVKM. There are 14 residues in the CDR3. The CDR3 sequence is CASRGVGGDYGYTF. The CDR3 DNA is TGTGCCAGCAGGGGTGTGGGAGGTGACTATGGCTACACCTTC.

This sequence joins TRBV28 and TRBJ1-2; D not resolved. The CDR3 is 12 residues long. The V end was cut by 8 bases, the J end by 3 bases, with 10 bases between. The germline V gene has CDR1 MDHEN and CDR2 SYDVKM. In nucleotides, the CDR3 is TGTGCCAGCGGCGGGAGGGACTATGGCTACACCTTC. It codes for CASGGRDYGYTF.